The clone carrying this T cell receptor beta chain was picked up a small number of times. Its specificity is unknown. These data come from a study of post-analysis software for immune sequencing data. Study outcomes and limitations: For normalized Chao1 diversity, multiple sclerosis patients scored significantly lower than controls did. Under F measure analysis, samples from one preparation batch co-clustered strongly. TRBV segments more frequent in patients than in controls numbered several and included TRBV5-6, TRBV5-1 and TRBV20-1.

CDR1 is DFQATT, CDR2 SNEGSKA, per germline (reference sequence). Trimming took off 3 bases at V and 3 bases at J, with 9 bases between the two ends. The CDR3 consists of 12 residues. Unique molecular identifiers were carried by the TCR beta cDNA libraries. Out of roughly 0.85 to 10 million T cells, 480,000 or so cDNA molecules were generated. TCRdb ran MiXCR on the PCR reads and lists one entry per CDR3 protein. The sample includes roughly 650,000 distinct CDR3 sequences, about 60% of them seen just once. This receptor was taken from a girl aged 2-10 years with multiple sclerosis. The chain joins TRBV20-1 to TRBJ2-7; a weak D match, TRBD1 (5 bases). Sequencing was carried out using blood. The CDR3, as DNA: TGCAGTGCTAGGGACAAACTCTACGAGCAGTACTTC. This gives the protein CSARDKLYEQYF.